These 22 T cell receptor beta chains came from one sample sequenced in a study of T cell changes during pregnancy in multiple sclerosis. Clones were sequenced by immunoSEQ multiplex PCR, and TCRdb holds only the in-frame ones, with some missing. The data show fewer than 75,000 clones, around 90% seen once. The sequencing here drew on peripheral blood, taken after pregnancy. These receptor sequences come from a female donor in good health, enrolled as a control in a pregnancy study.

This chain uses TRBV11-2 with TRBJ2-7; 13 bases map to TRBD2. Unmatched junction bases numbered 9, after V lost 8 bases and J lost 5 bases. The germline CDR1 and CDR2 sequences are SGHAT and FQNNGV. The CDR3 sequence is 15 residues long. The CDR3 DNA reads TGTGCCAGCTCAGAACTAGCGGGAGGGCATCACGAGCAGTACTTC. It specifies CASSELAGGHHEQYF.

This chain's CDR3 is CASSLAGAFSYEQYF. CDR3 nucleotide sequence: TGTGCCAGCAGCTTAGCTGGGGCCTTCTCCTACGAGCAGTACTTC. The chain is built from TRBV7-9 and TRBJ2-7; TRBD1 is a possible D gene (5 bases). The CDR3 has 15 residues. Germline-derived CDR1 and CDR2 are SEHNR and FQNEAQ (reference sequence). V was shortened by 0 bases and J by 0 bases, with 9 bases between the two germline ends.

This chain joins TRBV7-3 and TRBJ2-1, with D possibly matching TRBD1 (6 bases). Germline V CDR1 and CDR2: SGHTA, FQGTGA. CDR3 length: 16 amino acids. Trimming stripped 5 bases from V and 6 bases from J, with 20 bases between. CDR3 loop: CASSHTPGQKSNEQFF. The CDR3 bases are TGTGCCAGCAGCCATACACCCGGACAGAAAAGCAATGAGCAGTTCTTC.

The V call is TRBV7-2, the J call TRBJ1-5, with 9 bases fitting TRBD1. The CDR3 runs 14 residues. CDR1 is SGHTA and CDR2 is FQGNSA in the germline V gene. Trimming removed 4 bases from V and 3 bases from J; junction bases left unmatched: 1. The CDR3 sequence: CASSYRGPNQPQHF. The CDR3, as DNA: TGTGCCAGCAGCTACAGGGGGCCCAATCAGCCCCAGCATTTT.

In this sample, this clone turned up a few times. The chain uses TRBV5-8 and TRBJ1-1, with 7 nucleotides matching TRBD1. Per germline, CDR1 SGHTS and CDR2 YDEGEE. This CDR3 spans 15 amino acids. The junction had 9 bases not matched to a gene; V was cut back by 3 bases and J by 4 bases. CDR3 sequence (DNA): TGTGCCAGCAGCTGGTGGACAGGCGGTGGCACTGAAGCTTTCTTT. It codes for CASSWWTGGGTEAFF.

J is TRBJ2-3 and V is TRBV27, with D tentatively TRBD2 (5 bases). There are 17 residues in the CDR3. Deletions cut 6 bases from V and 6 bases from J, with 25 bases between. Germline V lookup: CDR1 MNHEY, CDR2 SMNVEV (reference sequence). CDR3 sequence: CASSRPWGQRLGDTQYF. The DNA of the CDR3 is TGTGCCAGCAGCCGCCCATGGGGTCAGCGGTTAGGGGATACGCAGTATTTT.

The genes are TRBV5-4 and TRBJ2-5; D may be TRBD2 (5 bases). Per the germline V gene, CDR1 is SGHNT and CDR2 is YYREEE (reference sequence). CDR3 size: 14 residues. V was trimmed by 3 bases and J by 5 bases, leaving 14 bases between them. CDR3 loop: CASSSWAGRETQYF. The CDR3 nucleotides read TGTGCCAGCAGCTCATGGGCGGGTCGGGAGACCCAGTACTTC.

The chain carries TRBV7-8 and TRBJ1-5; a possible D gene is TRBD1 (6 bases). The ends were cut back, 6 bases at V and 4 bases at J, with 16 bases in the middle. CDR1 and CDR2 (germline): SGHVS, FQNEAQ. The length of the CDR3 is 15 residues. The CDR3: CASRPLGDRNQPQHF. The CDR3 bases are TGTGCCAGCAGGCCCCTCGGTGACAGGAATCAGCCCCAGCATTTT.

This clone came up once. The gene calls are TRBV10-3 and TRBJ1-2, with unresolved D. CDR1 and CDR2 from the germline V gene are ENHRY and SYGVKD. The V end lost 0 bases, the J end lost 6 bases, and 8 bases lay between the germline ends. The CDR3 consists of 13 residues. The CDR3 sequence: CAISESTEDGYTF. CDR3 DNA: TGTGCCATCAGTGAGTCCACCGAGGATGGCTACACCTTC.

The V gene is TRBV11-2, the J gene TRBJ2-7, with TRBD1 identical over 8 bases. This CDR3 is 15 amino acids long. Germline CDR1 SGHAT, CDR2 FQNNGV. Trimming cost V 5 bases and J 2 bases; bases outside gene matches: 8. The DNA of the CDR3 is TGTGCCAGCAGCCCCCGGGACAGGAGCCCCTACGAGCAGTACTTC. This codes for CASSPRDRSPYEQYF.

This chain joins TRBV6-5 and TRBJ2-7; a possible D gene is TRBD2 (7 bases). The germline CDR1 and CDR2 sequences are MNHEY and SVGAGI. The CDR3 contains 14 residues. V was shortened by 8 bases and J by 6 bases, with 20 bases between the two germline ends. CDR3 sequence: CASGNGGQVGEQYF. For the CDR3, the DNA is TGTGCCAGCGGAAACGGGGGGCAGGTAGGCGAGCAGTACTTC.

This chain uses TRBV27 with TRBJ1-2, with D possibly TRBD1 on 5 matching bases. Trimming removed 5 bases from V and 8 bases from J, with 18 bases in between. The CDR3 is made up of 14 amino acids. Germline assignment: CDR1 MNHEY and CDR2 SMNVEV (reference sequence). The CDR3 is CASSQDRVSGGYTF. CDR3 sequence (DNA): TGTGCCAGCAGTCAAGACAGAGTGTCAGGGGGCTACACCTTC.

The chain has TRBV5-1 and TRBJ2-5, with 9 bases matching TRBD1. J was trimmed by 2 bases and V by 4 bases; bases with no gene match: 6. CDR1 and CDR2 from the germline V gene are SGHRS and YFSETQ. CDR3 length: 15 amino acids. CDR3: CASSPGQGRQETQYF. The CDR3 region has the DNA TGCGCCAGCAGCCCAGGACAGGGGAGGCAAGAGACCCAGTACTTC.

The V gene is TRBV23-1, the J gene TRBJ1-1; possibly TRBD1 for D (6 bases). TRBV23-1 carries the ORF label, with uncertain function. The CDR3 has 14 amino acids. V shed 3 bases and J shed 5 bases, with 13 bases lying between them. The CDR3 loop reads CASSHRGRGTEAFF. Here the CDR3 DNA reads TGCGCCAGCAGTCATCGAGGGAGGGGGACTGAAGCTTTCTTT.

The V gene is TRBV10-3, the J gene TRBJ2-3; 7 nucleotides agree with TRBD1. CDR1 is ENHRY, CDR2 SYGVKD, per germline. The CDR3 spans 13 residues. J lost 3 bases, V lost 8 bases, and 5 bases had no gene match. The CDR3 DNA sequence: TGTGCCATCGGGGAGACAGGGACAGATACGCAGTATTTT. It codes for CAIGETGTDTQYF.

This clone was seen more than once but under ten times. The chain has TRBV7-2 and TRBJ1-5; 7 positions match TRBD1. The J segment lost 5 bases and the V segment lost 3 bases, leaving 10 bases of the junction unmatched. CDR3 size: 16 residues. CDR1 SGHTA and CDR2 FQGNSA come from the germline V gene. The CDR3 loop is CASSFYLGQGDQPQHF. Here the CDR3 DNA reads TGTGCCAGCAGCTTTTATCTGGGGCAGGGGGATCAGCCCCAGCATTTT.

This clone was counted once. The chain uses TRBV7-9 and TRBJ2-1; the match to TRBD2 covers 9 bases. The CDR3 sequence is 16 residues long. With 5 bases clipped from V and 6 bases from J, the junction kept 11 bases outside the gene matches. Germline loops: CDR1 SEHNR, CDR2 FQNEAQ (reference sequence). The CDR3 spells CASSRSIGGGVNEQFF. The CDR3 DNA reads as TGTGCCAGCAGCCGGAGTATCGGCGGGGGGGTCAATGAGCAGTTCTTC. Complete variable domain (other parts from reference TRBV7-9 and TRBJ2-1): DTGVSQNPRHKITKRGQNVTFRCDPISEHNRLYWYRQTLGQGPEFLTYFQNEAQLEKSRLLSDRFSAERPKGSFSTLEIQRTEQGDSAMYLCASSRSIGGGVNEQFFGPGTRLTVL.

CDR3 amino acids: CASRKAGGKYNEQFF. Written as DNA, the CDR3 is TGTGCCAGCAGAAAAGCGGGGGGGAAGTACAATGAGCAGTTCTTC. The rearrangement joins TRBV2 to TRBJ2-1; TRBD2 aligns across 10 bases. The CDR3 contains 15 residues. Germline V CDR1 and CDR2: SNHLY, FYNNEI. Trimming took 6 bases from V and 4 from J; bases not matched to a gene: 6.

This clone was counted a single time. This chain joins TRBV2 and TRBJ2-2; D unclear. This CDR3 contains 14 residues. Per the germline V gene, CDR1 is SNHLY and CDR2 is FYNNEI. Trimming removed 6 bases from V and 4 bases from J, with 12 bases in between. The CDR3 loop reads CASSRAELTGELFF. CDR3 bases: TGTGCCAGCAGCCGCGCGGAGCTCACCGGGGAGCTGTTTTTT.

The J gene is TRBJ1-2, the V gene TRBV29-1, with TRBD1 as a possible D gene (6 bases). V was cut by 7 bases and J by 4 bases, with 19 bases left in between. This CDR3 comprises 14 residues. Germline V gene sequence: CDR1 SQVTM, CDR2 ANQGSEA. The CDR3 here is CSAYRDTGTYGYTF. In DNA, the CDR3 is TGCAGCGCGTACCGGGACACCGGAACCTATGGCTACACCTTC.

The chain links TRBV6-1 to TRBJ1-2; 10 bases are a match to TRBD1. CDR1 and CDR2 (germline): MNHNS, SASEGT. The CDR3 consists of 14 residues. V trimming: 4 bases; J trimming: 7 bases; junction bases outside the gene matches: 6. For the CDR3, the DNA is TGTGCCAGCAGTGCAGGACAGGGGGAAGTTGGCTACACCTTC. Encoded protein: CASSAGQGEVGYTF.

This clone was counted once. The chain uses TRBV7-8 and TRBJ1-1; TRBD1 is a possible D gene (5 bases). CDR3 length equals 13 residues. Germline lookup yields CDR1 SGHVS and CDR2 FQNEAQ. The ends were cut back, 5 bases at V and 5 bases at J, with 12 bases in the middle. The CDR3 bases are TGTGCCAGCAGCGGGGCGGGGAGAACTGAAGCTTTCTTT. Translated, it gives CASSGAGRTEAFF.